A single sample gave rise to the 7 T cell receptor beta chains below, sequenced in a study of T cells after posttransplantation cyclophosphamide. Assay: immunoSEQ multiplex PCR; the TCRdb copy retains only in-frame clones and omits some. Altogether around 47,000 clones are present, roughly 92% being singletons, with the ten largest covering about 3.1%. The source material was PBMCs. Every receptor here comes from a woman aged 25 to 45 in good health and a related stem cell transplant donor.

This clone was found once. The CDR3 DNA follows: TGTGCCAGCACCATTAGCGGGGGGGCTAATGAGCAGTTCTTC. Protein: CASTISGGANEQFF. The genes are TRBV7-2 and TRBJ2-1, with 11 bases matching TRBD2. V was clipped by 7 bases and J by 7 bases; unmatched bases: 6. This CDR3 contains 14 residues. Germline CDR1 and CDR2: SGHTA and FQGNSA.

The chain employs TRBV19 and TRBJ1-2, with 7 bases fitting TRBD1. CDR3 length: 14 amino acids. CDR1 is LNHDA and CDR2 is SQIVND in the germline V gene (reference sequence). V was clipped by 6 bases and J by 6 bases; unmatched bases: 10. CDR3 loop: CASSIGQESDGYTF. CDR3 sequence (DNA): TGTGCCAGTAGCATCGGACAGGAAAGCGATGGCTACACCTTC.

As DNA, the CDR3 is TGTGCCAGCAGTCCACAGGGGCGTTTAGATTTGTTCTTC. Translating gives CASSPQGRLDLFF. J is TRBJ2-1 and V is TRBV27, with 7 bases matching TRBD1. With 5 bases clipped from V and 15 bases from J, the junction kept 13 bases outside the gene matches. The CDR3 is 13 residues long. The germline V gene has CDR1 MNHEY and CDR2 SMNVEV (reference sequence).

V and J are TRBV6-1 and TRBJ2-5; 11 bases are shared with TRBD2. Germline V gene lookup returns CDR1 MNHNS and CDR2 SASEGT. With 6 bases clipped from V and 13 bases from J, the junction kept 10 bases outside the gene matches. This CDR3 has 13 amino acids. Here the CDR3 reads CASRTSGAPVGYF. CDR3 in DNA: TGTGCCAGCAGGACTAGCGGGGCCCCCGTAGGGTACTTC.

As for this clone: The junction does not match germline at one end; this may be a read error. V usage is TRBV7-8 and J usage is TRBJ1-6, with D tentatively TRBD1 (6 bases). The length of the CDR3 is 13 residues. Looked up from germline, CDR1 is SGHVS and CDR2 is FQNEAQ. CDR3 region: CASSRDNKSPPHF. The CDR3, as DNA: TGTGCCAGCAGCCGGGACAATAAGTCACCCCCCCACTTT.

This clone was found once. The gene calls are TRBV5-4 and TRBJ2-5; TRBD1 agrees at 7 bases. V was clipped by 2 bases and J by 7 bases; unmatched bases: 8. The germline V gene has CDR1 SGHNT and CDR2 YYREEE (reference sequence). The CDR3 runs to 14 residues. The CDR3 DNA is TGTGCCAGCAGCTTACCGGGACAGCCGGGGACCCAGTACTTC. It translates to CASSLPGQPGTQYF.

The V and J genes are TRBV10-1 and TRBJ1-6; D not certain. Germline lookup yields CDR1 WNHNN and CDR2 SYGVQD (reference sequence). V was cut by 6 bases and J by 8 bases, with 17 bases left in between. The CDR3 has 15 residues. The CDR3 DNA is TGCGCCAGCAGGCCTGCCAAGGACGGGGATTCACCCCTCCACTTT. It encodes CASRPAKDGDSPLHF.